This T cell receptor beta chain is from a study of control samples from healthy donors and cancer patients. Using immunoSEQ multiplex PCR, the repertoire was profiled, and TCRdb retains in-frame clones only, with some absent. Found here are some 67,000 clones, over 85% of them singletons; the top ten hold approximately 18%. This clone appeared a single time. Germline CDR1 LGHNT, CDR2 FRNRAP. CDR3 length: 15 residues. V was cut by 5 bases and J by 1 base, with 11 bases left in between. The source is a man aged 60 to 75 with lung cancer. The chain has TRBV12-5 and TRBJ2-2; the D call may be TRBD1 or TRBD2 (5 bases each). Source material: PBMCs. The CDR3 DNA reads TGTGCTAGTGGTCTCGGGACGGTGAACACCGGGGAGCTGTTTTTT. As protein: CASGLGTVNTGELFF.